These T cell receptor beta chains were read from a single sample in a study of CD8 T cells in Susac syndrome. TCRdb fed the immunoSEQ multiplex PCR reads into MiXCR, producing one record per CDR3 protein. The sample lists 74,000 or so distinct CDR3 sequences; 90% to 95% were seen once. Sequenced material: CD4+ T cells from PBMCs. These receptors originate from a human donor with Susac syndrome. Each CDR3 is given without its conserved first and last residue.

J | V | CDR3
TRBJ1-5 | TRBV29-1 | SVAPDRTGQPQH
TRBJ2-5 | TRBV20-1 | SARFEGRAGETQY
TRBJ1-1 | TRBV19 | ASRLNTEAF
TRBJ2-5 | TRBV5-1 | ASSLGNRQGGEETQY
TRBJ1-5 | TRBV19 | ASSISGTGRPQH
TRBJ2-2 | TRBV3-1 | ASRRKGQNTGELF
TRBJ2-2 | TRBV12-3/TRBV12-4 | ASSQTPGGPPGELF
TRBJ2-7 | TRBV5-6 | ASSSGLAYEQY
TRBJ2-7 | TRBV6-1 | ASSKPQGYEQY
TRBJ2-7 | TRBV9 | ASSPRTGTYEQY
TRBJ1-5 | TRBV27 | ASSSISPGGTKPQH
TRBJ2-3 | TRBV20-1 | SAPTGVGWGDTQY
TRBJ2-2 | TRBV18 | ASSSRVSGELF
TRBJ2-5 | TRBV12-3/TRBV12-4 | ASSYRGLLEETQY
TRBJ2-7 | TRBV20-1 | SARDRSDRPTPYEQY
TRBJ2-5 | TRBV3-1 | AGSPWDREGETQY